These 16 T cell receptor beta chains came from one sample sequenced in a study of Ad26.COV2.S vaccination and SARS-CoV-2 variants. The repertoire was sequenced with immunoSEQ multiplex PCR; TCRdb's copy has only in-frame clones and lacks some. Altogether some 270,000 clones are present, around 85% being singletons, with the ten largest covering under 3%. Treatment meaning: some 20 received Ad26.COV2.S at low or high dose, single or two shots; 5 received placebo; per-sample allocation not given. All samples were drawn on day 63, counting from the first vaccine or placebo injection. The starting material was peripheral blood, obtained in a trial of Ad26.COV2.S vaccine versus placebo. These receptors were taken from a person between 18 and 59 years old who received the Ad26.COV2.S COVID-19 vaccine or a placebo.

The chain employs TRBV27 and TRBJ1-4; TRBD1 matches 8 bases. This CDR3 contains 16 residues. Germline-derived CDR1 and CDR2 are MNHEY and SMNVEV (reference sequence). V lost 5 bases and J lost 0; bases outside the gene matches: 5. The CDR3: CASSVRGLSTNEKLFF. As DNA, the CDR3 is TGTGCCAGCAGTGTCAGGGGGCTCTCAACTAATGAAAAACTGTTTTTT.

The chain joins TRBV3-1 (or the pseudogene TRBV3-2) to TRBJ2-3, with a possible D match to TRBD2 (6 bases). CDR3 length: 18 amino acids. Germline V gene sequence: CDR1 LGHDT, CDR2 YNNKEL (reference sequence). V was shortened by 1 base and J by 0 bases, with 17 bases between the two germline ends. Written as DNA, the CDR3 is TGTGCCAGCAGCCAAGCACCGCCCAGCGGGTTTAGCACAGATACGCAGTATTTT. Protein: CASSQAPPSGFSTDTQYF.

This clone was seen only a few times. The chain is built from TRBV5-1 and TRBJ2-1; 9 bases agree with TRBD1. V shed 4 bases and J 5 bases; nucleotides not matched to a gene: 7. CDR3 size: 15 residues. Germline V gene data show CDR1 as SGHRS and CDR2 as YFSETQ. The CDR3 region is CASSPTGTGNNEQFF. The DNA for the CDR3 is TGCGCCAGCAGCCCGACTGGGACAGGGAACAATGAGCAGTTCTTC.

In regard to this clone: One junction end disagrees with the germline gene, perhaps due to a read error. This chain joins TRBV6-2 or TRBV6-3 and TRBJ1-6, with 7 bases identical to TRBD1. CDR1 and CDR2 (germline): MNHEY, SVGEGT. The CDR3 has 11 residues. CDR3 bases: TGTGCCAGCAGTTCTCTGGGACAGCTCAACTTT. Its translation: CASSSLGQLNF.

CDR3 coding DNA: TGTGCCAGCAGCGTACAGGGGCCAGAGACCCAGTACTTC. The encoded protein is CASSVQGPETQYF. The chain links TRBV11-1 to TRBJ2-5, with 7 bases aligning to TRBD1. This CDR3 contains 13 residues. CDR1 and CDR2 (germline): SGHAT, FQDESV (reference sequence). The junction had 4 bases not matched to a gene; V was cut back by 5 bases and J by 4 bases. Drawing the rest from reference TRBV11-1 and TRBJ2-5, the complete variable domain is EAEVAQSPRYKITEKSQAVAFWCDPISGHATLYWYRQILGQGPELLVQFQDESVVDDSQLPKDRFSAERLKGVDSTLKIQPAELGDSAMYLCASSVQGPETQYFGPGTRLLVL.

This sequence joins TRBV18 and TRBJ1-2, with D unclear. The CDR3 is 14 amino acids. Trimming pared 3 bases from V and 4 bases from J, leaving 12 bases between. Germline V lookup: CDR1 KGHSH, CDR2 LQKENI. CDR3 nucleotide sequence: TGTGCCAGCTCACCTCCAGTGGCGCTCTATGGCTACACCTTC. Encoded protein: CASSPPVALYGYTF. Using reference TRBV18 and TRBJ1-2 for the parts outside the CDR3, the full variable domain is NAGVMQNPRHLVRRRGQEARLRCSPMKGHSHVYWYRQLPEEGLKFMVYLQKENIIDESGMPKERFSAEFPKEGPSILRIQQVVRGDSAAYFCASSPPVALYGYTFGSGTRLTVV.

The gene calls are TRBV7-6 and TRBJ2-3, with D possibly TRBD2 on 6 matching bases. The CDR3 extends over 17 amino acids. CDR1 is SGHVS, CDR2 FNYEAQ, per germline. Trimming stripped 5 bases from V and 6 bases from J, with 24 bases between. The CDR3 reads CASSARPGLPLEDTQYF. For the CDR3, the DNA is TGTGCCAGCAGCGCCCGACCGGGACTCCCTCTTGAGGATACGCAGTATTTT.

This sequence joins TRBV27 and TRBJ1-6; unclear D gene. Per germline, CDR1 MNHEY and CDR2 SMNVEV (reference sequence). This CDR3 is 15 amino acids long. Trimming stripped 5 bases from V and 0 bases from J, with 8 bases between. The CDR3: CASSRPSSYNSPLHF. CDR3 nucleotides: TGTGCCAGCAGTCGACCCAGCTCCTATAATTCACCCCTCCACTTT.

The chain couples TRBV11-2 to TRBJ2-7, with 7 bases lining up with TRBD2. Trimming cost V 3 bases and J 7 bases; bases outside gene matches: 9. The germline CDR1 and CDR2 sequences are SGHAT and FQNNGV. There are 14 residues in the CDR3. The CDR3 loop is CASSLASGNWEQYV. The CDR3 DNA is TGTGCCAGCAGCTTGGCTAGCGGAAATTGGGAGCAGTACGTC.

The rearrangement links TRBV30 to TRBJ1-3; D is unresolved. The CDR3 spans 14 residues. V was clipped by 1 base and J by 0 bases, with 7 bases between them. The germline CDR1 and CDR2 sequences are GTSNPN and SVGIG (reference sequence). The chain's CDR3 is CAWSAWGSGNTIYF. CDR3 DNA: TGTGCCTGGAGTGCTTGGGGCTCTGGAAACACCATATATTTT.

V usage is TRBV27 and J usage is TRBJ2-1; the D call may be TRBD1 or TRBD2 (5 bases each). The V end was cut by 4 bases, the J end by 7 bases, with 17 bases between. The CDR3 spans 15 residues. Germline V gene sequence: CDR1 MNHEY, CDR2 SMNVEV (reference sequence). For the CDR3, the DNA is TGTGCCAGCAGTTACTGGGGGAGTCTTGGGAATGAGCAGTTCTTC. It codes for CASSYWGSLGNEQFF.

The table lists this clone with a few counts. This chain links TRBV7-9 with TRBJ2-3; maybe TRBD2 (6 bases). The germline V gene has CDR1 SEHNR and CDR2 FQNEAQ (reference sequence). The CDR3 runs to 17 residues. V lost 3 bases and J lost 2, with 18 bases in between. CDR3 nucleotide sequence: TGTGCCAGCAGCTTCCCGGAGGGAGGCTTTTTCACAGATACGCAGTATTTT. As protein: CASSFPEGGFFTDTQYF.

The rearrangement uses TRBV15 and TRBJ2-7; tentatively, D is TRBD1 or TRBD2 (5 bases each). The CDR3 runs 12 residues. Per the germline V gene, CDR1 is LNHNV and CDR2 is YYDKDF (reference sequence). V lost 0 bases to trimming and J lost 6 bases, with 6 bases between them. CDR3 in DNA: TGTGCCACCAGCAGAGAGGGGGTCGAGCAGTACTTC. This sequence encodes CATSREGVEQYF.

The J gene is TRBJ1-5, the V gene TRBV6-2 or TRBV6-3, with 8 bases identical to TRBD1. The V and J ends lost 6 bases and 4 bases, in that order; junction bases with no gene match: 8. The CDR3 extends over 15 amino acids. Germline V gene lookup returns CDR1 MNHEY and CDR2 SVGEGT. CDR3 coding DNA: TGTGCCAGCAGCTGGACAGGGAATGGGAATCAGCCCCAGCATTTT. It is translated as CASSWTGNGNQPQHF.

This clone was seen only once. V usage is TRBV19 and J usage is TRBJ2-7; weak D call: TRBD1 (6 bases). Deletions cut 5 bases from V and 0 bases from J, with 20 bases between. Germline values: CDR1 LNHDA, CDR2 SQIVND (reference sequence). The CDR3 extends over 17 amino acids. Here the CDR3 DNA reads TGTGCCAGTAGTTCCTTCTCCCAGACAGGAATCTCCTACGAGCAGTACTTC. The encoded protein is CASSSFSQTGISYEQYF.

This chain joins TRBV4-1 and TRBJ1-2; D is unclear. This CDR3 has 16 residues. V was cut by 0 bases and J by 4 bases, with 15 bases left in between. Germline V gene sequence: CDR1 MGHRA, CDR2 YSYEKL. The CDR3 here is CASSQDVLNTGYGYTF. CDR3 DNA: TGCGCCAGCAGCCAAGACGTACTAAATACGGGCTATGGCTACACCTTC.